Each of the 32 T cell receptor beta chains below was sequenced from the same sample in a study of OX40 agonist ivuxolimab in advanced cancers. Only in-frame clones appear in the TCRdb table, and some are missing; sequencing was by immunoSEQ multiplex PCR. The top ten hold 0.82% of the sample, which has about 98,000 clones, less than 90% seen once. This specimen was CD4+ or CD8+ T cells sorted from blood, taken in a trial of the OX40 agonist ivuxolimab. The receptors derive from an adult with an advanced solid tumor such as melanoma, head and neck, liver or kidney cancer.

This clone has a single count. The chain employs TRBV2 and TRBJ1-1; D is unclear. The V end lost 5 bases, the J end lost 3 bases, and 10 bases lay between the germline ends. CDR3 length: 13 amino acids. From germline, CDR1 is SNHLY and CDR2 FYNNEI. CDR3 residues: CASSREGDTEAFF. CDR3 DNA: TGTGCCAGCAGTCGGGAAGGAGACACTGAAGCTTTCTTT.

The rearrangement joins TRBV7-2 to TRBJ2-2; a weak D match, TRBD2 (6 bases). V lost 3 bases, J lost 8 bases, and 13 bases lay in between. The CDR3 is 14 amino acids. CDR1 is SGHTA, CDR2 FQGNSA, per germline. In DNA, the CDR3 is TGTGCCAGCAGCTTGTACGGGGGTCGAGGGGAGCTGTTTTTT. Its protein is CASSLYGGRGELFF.

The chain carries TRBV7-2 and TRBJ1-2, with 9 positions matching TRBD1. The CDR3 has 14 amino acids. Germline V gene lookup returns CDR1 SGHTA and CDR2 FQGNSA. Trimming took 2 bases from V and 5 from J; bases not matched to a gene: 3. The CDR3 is CASSLQGQGYGYTF. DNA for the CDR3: TGTGCCAGCAGCTTACAGGGACAGGGATATGGCTACACCTTC.

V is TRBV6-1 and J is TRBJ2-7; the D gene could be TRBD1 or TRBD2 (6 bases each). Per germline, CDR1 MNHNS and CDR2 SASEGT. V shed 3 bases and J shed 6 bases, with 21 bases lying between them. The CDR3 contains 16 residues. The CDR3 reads CASSDLGGTPLREQYF. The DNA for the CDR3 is TGTGCCAGCAGTGACCTCGGCGGGACACCTCTCCGCGAGCAGTACTTC.

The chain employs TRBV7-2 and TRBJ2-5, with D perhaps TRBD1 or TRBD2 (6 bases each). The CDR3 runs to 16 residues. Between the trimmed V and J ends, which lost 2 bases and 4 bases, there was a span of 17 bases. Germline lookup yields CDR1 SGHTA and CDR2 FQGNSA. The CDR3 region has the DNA TGTGCCAGCAGCTTAAGGGGCCGGGGGCAAGGAGAGACCCAGTACTTC. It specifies CASSLRGRGQGETQYF.

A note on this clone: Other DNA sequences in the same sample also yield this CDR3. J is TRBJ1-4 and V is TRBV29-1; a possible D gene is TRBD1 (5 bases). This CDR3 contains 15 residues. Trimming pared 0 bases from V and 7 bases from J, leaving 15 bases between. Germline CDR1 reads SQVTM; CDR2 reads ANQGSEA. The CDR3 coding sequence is TGCAGCGTTGAAGATCGCGCAGGGCGGGGTGAAAAACTGTTTTTT. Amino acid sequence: CSVEDRAGRGEKLFF.

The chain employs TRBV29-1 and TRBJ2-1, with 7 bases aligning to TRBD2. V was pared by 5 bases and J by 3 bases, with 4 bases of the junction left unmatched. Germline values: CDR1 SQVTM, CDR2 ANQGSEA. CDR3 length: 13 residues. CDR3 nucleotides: TGCAGCGTTACGGCTAGCGGCTACAATGAGCAGTTCTTC. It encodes CSVTASGYNEQFF.

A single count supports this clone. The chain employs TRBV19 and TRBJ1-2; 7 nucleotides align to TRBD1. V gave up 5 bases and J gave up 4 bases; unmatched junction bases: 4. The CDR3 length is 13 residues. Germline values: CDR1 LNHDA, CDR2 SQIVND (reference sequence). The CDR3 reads CASSETGSYGYTF. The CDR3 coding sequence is TGTGCCAGTAGTGAGACAGGGTCCTATGGCTACACCTTC.

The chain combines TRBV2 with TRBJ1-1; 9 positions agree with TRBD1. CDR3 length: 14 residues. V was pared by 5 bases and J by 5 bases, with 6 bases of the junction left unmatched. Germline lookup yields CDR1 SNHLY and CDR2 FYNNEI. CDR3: CASSTTGGQTEAFF. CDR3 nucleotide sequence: TGTGCCAGCAGTACGACAGGGGGTCAAACTGAAGCTTTCTTT.

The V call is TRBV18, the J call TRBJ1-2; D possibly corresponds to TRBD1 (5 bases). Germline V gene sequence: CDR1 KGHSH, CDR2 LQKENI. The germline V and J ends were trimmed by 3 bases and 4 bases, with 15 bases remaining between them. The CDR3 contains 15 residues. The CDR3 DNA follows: TGTGCCAGCTCACCGGGGGTCGGCACTACCTATGGCTACACCTTC. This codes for CASSPGVGTTYGYTF.

Here the CDR3 DNA reads TGTGCCAGCAGTTTAGGGGCCTACTATGGCTACACCTTC. It codes for CASSLGAYYGYTF. J is TRBJ1-2 and V is TRBV27; weak D call: TRBD1 (5 bases). V was cut by 2 bases and J by 3 bases, with 7 bases left in between. Germline-derived CDR1 and CDR2 are MNHEY and SMNVEV (reference sequence). This CDR3 is 13 amino acids long.

The CDR3 DNA reads as TGCAGCGCCTCCGGGACTAATCCAGAAATAGAGTACTTC. Translation gives CSASGTNPEIEYF. V gene TRBV29-1 combines with J gene TRBJ2-7, with 7 positions matching TRBD2. This CDR3 is 13 amino acids long. Germline CDR1 and CDR2: SQVTM and ANQGSEA. J was trimmed by 11 bases and V by 7 bases; bases with no gene match: 17.

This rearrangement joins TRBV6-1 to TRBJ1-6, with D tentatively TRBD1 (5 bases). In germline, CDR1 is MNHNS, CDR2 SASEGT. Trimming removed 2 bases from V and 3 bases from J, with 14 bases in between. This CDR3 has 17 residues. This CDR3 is CASSELISGNYNSPLHF. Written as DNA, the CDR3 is TGTGCCAGCAGTGAATTGATTTCAGGGAACTATAATTCACCCCTCCACTTT.

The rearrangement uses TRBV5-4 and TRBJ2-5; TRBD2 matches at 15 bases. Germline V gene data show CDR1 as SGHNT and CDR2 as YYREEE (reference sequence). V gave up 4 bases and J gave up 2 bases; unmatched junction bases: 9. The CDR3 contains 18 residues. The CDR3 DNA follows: TGTGCCAGCAGCATAGGACTAGCGGGAGGGCTAGTGCAAGAGACCCAGTACTTC. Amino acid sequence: CASSIGLAGGLVQETQYF.

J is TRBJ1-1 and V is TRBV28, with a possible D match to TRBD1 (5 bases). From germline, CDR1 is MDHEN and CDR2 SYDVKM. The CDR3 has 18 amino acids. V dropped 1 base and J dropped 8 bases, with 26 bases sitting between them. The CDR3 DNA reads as TGTGCCAGCAGTTTATCCGGGACCGCCGCGGACCCTGAATGGGAAGCTTTCTTT. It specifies CASSLSGTAADPEWEAFF.

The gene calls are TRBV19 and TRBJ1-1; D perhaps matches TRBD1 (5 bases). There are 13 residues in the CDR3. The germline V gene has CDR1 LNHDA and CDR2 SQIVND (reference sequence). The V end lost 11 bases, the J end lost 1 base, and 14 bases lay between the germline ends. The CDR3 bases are TGTGCCGTGGGGGGGGACTGGAACACTGAAGCTTTCTTT. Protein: CAVGGDWNTEAFF.

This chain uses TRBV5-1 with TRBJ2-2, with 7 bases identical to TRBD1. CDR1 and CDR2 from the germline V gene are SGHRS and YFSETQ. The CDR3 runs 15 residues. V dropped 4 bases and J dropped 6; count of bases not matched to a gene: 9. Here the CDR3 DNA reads TGCGCCAGCAGCCGCGCGACAGGGCAGGCCGGGGAGCTGTTTTTT. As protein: CASSRATGQAGELFF.

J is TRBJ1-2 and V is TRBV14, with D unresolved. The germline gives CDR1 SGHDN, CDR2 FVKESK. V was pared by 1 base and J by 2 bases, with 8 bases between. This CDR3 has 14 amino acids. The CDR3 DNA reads TGTGCCAGCAGCCAAGTGCCAGGCAACTATGGCTACACCTTC. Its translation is CASSQVPGNYGYTF.

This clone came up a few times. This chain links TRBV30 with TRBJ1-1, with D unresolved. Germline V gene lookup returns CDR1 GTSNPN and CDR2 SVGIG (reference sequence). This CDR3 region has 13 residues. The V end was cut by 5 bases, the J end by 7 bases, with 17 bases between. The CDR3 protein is CAWEYQPGYEAFF. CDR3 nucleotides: TGTGCCTGGGAGTATCAGCCCGGGTATGAAGCTTTCTTT.

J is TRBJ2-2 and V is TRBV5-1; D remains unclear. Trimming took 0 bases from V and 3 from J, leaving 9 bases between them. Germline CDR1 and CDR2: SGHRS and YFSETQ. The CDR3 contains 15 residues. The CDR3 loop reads CASSLGDGYTGELFF. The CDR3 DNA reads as TGCGCCAGCAGCTTGGGAGACGGATACACCGGGGAGCTGTTTTTT. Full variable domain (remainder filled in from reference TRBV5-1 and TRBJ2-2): KAGVTQTPRYLIKTRGQQVTLSCSPISGHRSVSWYQQTPGQGLQFLFEYFSETQRNKGNFPGRFSGRQFSNSRSEMNVSTLELGDSALYLCASSLGDGYTGELFFGEGSRLTVL.

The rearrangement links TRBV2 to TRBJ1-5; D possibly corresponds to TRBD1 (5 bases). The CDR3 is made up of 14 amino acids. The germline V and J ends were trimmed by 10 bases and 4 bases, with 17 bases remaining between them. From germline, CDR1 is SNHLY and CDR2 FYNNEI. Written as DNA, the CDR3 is TGTGCCACCGGGGCCGACAGTCCTAATCAGCCCCAGCATTTT. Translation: CATGADSPNQPQHF. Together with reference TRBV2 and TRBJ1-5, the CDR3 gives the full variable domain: EPEVTQTPSHQVTQMGQEVILRCVPISNHLYFYWYRQILGQKVEFLVSFYNNEISEKSEIFDDQFSVERPDGSNFTLKIRSTKLEDSAMYFCATGADSPNQPQHFGDGTRLSIL.

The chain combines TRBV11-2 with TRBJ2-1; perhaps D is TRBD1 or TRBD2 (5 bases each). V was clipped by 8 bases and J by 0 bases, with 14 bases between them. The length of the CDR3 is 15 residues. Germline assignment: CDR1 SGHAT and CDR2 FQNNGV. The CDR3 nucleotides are TGTGCCAGCCTTCGGGGACCGGGCTCCTACAATGAGCAGTTCTTC. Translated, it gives CASLRGPGSYNEQFF.

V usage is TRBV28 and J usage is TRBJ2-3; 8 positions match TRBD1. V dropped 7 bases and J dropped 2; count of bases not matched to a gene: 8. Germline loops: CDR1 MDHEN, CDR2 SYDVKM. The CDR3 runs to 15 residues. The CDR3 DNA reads TGTGCCAGCACCGTACAGGGGGGCGTCACAGATACGCAGTATTTT. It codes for CASTVQGGVTDTQYF. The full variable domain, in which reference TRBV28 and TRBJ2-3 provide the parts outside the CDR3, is DVKVTQSSRYLVKRTGEKVFLECVQDMDHENMFWYRQDPGLGLRLIYFSYDVKMKEKGDIPEGYSVSREKKERFSLILESASTNQTSMYLCASTVQGGVTDTQYFGPGTRLTVL.

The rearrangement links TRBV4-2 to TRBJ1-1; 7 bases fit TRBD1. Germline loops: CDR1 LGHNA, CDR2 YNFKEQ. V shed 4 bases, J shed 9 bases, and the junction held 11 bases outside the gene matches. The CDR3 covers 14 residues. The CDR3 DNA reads TGTGCCAGCAGCCCCCAGACAGGGTCGAACCAAGCTTTCTTT. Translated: CASSPQTGSNQAFF.

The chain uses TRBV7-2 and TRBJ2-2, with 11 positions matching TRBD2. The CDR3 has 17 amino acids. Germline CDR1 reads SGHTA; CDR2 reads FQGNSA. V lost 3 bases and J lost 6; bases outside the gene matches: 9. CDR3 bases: TGTGCCAGCAGCTTGTCCCCGCAGGGACTAGCGGCCGGGGAGCTGTTTTTT. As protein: CASSLSPQGLAAGELFF.

The CDR3 protein is CASSPSYTLNTEAFF. In nucleotides, the CDR3 is TGCGCCAGCAGCCCATCTTATACTTTGAACACTGAAGCTTTCTTT. V gene TRBV5-1 combines with J gene TRBJ1-1; D is ambiguous. The CDR3 sequence is 15 residues long. CDR1 and CDR2 (germline): SGHRS, YFSETQ. V lost 4 bases and J lost 0, with 13 bases in between.

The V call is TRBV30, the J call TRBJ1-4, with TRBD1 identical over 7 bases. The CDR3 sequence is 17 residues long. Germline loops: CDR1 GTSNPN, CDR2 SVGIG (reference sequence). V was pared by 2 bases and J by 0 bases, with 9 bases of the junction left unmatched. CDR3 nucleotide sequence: TGTGCCTGGAGTACGCGGGACAGTCTCTCAACTAATGAAAAACTGTTTTTT. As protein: CAWSTRDSLSTNEKLFF.

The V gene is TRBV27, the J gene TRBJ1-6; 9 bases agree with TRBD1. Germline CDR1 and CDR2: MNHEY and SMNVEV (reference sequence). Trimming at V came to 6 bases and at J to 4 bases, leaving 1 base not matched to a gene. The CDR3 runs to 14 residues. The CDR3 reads CASRGQGYNSPLHF. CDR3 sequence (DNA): TGTGCCAGCAGGGGACAGGGTTATAATTCACCCCTCCACTTT.

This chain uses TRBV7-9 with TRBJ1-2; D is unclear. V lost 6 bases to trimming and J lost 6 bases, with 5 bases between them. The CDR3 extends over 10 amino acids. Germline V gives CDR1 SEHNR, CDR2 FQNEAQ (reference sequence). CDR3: CASSLNGYTF. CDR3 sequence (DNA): TGTGCCAGCAGTCTGAATGGCTACACCTTC. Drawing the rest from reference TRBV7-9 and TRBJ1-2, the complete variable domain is DTGVSQNPRHKITKRGQNVTFRCDPISEHNRLYWYRQTLGQGPEFLTYFQNEAQLEKSRLLSDRFSAERPKGSFSTLEIQRTEQGDSAMYLCASSLNGYTFGSGTRLTVV.

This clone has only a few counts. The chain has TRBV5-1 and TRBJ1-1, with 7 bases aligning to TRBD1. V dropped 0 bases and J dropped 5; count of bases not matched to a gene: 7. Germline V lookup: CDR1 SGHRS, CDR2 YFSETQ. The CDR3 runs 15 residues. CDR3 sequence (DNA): TGCGCCAGCAGCTTGGAGTCAGGGGGTTGGACTGAAGCTTTCTTT. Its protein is CASSLESGGWTEAFF.

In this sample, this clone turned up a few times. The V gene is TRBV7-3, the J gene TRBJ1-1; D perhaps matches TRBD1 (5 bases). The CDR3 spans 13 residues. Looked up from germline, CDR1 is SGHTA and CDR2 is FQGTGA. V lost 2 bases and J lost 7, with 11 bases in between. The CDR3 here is CASSLYDSREAFF. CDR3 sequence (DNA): TGTGCCAGCAGCTTATATGACAGCCGTGAAGCTTTCTTT.

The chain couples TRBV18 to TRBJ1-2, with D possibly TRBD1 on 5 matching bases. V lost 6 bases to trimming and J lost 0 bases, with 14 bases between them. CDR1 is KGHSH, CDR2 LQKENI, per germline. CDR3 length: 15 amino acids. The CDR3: CASSRDSEPNYGYTF. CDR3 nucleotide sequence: TGTGCCAGCTCTCGGGACTCAGAACCTAACTATGGCTACACCTTC.